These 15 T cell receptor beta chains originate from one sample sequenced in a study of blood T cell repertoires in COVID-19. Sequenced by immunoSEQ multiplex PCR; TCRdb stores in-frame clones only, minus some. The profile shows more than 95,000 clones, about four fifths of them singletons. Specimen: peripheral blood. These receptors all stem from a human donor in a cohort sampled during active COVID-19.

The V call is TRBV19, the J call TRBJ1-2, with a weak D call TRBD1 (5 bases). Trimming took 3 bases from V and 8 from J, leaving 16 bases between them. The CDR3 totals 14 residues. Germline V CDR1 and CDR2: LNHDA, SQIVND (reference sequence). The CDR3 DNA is TGTGCCAGTAGTATCGGGCAGGGAAGGGGCGGCTACACCTTC. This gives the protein CASSIGQGRGGYTF.

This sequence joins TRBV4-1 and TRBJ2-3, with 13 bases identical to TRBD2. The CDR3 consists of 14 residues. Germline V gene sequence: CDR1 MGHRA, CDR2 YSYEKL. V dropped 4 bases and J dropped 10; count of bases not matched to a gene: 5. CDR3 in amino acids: CASSPGTSGEAQYF. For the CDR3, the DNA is TGCGCCAGCAGCCCTGGGACTAGCGGGGAGGCGCAGTATTTT.

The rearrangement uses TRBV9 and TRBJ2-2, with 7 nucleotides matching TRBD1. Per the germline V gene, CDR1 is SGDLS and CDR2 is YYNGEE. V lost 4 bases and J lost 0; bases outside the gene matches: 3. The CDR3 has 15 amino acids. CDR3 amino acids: CASSTGQTNTGELFF. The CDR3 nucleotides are TGTGCCAGCAGCACGGGACAGACGAACACCGGGGAGCTGTTTTTT.

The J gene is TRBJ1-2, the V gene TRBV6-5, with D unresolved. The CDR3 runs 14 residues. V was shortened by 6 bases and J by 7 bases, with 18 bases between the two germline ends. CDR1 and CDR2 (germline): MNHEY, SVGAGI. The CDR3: CASRPEGAGFGYTF. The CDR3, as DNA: TGTGCCAGCAGACCTGAGGGCGCCGGGTTTGGCTACACCTTC.

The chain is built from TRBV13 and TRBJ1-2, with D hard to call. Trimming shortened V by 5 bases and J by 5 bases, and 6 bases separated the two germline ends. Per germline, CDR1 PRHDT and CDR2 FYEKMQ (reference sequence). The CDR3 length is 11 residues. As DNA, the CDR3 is TGTGCCAGCAGCCCGGGGTATGGCTACACCTTC. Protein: CASSPGYGYTF.

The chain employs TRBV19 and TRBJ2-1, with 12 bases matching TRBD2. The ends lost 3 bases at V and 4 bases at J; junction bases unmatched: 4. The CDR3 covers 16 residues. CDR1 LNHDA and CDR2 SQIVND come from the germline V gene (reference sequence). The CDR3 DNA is TGTGCCAGTAGTATCCTAGCGGGGGGGCTGTACAATGAGCAGTTCTTC. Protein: CASSILAGGLYNEQFF.

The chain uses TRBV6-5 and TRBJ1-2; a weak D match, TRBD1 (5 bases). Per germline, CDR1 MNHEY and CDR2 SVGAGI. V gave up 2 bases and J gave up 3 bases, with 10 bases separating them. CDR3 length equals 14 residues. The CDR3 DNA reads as TGTGCCAGCAGTTACCAGGGAGGAGACTATGGCTACACCTTC. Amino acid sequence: CASSYQGGDYGYTF.

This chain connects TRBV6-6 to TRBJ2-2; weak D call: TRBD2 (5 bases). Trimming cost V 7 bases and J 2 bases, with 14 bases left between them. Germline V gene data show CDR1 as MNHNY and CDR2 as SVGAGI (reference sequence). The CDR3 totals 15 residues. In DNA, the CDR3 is TGTGCCAGCACCAGAGGACTCGAAAACACCGGGGAGCTGTTTTTT. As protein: CASTRGLENTGELFF.

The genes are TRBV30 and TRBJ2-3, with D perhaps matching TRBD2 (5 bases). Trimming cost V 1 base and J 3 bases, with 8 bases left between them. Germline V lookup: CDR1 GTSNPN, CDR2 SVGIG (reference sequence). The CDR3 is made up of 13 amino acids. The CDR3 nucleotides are TGTGCCTGGAGTGCGGGAACTACAGATACGCAGTATTTT. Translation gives CAWSAGTTDTQYF.

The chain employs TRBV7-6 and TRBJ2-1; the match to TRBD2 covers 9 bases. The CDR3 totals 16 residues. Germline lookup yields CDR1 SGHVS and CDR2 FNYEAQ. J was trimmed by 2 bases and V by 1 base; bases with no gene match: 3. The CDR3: CASSLGGGGAYNEQFF. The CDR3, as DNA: TGTGCCAGCAGCTTAGGAGGCGGGGGGGCCTACAATGAGCAGTTCTTC.

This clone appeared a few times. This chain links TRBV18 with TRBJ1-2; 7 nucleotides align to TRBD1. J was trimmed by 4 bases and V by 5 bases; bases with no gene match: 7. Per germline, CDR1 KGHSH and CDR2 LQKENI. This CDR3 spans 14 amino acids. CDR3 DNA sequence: TGTGCCAGCTCAGGGGACAGATCTTCCTATGGCTACACCTTC. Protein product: CASSGDRSSYGYTF. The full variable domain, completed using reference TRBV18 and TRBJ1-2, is NAGVMQNPRHLVRRRGQEARLRCSPMKGHSHVYWYRQLPEEGLKFMVYLQKENIIDESGMPKERFSAEFPKEGPSILRIQQVVRGDSAAYFCASSGDRSSYGYTFGSGTRLTVV.

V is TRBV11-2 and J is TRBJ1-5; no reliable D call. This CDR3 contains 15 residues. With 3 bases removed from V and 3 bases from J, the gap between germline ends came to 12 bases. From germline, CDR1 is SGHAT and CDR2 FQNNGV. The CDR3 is CASSLGGRSNQPQHF. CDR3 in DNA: TGTGCCAGCAGCTTGGGTGGCAGGTCCAATCAGCCCCAGCATTTT.

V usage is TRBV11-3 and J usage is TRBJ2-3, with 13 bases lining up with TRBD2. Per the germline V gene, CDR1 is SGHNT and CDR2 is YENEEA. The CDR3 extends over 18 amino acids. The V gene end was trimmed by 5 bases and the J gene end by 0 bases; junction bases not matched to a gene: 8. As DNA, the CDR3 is TGTGCCAGCAGCCCCCGACTAGCGGGGGGAAGGAGCACAGATACGCAGTATTTT. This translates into CASSPRLAGGRSTDTQYF. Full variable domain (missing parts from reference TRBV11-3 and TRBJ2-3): EAGVVQSPRYKIIEKKQPVAFWCNPISGHNTLYWYLQNLGQGPELLIRYENEEAVDDSQLPKDRFSAERLKGVDSTLKIQPAELGDSAVYLCASSPRLAGGRSTDTQYFGPGTRLTVL.

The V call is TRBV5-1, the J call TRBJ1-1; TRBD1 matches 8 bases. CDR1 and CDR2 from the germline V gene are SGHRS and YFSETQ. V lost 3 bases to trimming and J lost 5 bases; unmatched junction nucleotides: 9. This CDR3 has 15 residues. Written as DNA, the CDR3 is TGCGCCAGCAGCTATAGCGGACAGGGAGGGACTGAAGCTTTCTTT. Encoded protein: CASSYSGQGGTEAFF.

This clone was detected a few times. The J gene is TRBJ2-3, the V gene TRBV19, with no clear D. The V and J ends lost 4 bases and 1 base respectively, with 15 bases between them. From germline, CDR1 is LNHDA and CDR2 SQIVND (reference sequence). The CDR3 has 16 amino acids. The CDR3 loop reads CASSTRNLGGTDTQYF. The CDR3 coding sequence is TGTGCCAGTAGTACCCGGAACCTAGGTGGCACAGATACGCAGTATTTT.